A selection of T cell receptor beta chains follows, all from one sample in a study of molecular identifiers for immune sequencing clone quantification. TCRdb re-derived calls from the PCR reads in MiXCR, one entry per CDR3 protein. The table records 85,000 to 100,000 distinct CDR3 sequences, 21% of them present only once. The specimen was naive CD8+ T cells from blood, with Jurkat cell RNA spiked in. The receptors derive from a human donor in good health. Some libraries in this study had Jurkat cell RNA spiked in. Each CDR3 is given with its conserved first and last residue. D genes are given only for firm matches. Size values are once, few and many counts, or a class for expanded clones, and some rows have none.

CASSPGIQPQHF	TGTGCCAGCAGCCCCGGTATTCAGCCCCAGCATTTT	many	TRBV12-3/TRBV12-4	TRBJ1-5	.
CASSREGSYNEQFF	TGTGCCAGCAGTAGGGAAGGTTCCTACAATGAGCAGTTCTTC	few	TRBV27	TRBJ2-1	.
CASTQSGGSYEQYF	TGTGCCAGCACCCAATCTGGGGGGTCCTACGAGCAGTACTTC	.	TRBV2	TRBJ2-7	.
CASTPWAEYGYTF	TGTGCCAGCACCCCCTGGGCAGAATATGGCTACACCTTC	.	TRBV7-9	TRBJ1-2	.
CASSARTGSPYEQYF	TGTGCCAGCAGCGCCCGGACAGGGTCCCCCTACGAGCAGTACTTC	many	TRBV5-8	TRBJ2-7	TRBD1
CSARSGGVDTQYF	TGCAGTGCTAGATCTGGGGGCGTTGATACGCAGTATTTT	many	TRBV20-1	TRBJ2-3	.
CASSSGSGAYEQYF	TGTGCCAGCAGCTCAGGGTCGGGCGCCTACGAGCAGTACTTC	many	TRBV27	TRBJ2-7	.
CASSQEDYLYEQYF	TGTGCCAGCAGCCAAGAGGACTATCTATACGAGCAGTACTTC	.	TRBV7-8	TRBJ2-7	.
CSARDLGLGAYEQYF	TGCAGTGCTAGAGATCTCGGTTTAGGGGCGTACGAGCAGTACTTC	.	TRBV20-1	TRBJ2-7	.
CASSLSAASYEQYF	TGTGCCAGCAGTTTATCGGCGGCCTCCTACGAGCAGTACTTC	few	TRBV27	TRBJ2-7	.
CASSQDRARTGELFF	TGCGCCAGCAGCCAAGACAGGGCCCGCACCGGGGAGCTGTTTTTT	few	TRBV4-3	TRBJ2-2	.
CASSQDVGPISYEQYF	TGTGCCAGCAGCCAAGATGTGGGCCCGATCTCCTACGAGCAGTACTTC	many	TRBV3-1	TRBJ2-7	.
CASSQVSLSYGYTF	TGCGCCAGCAGCCAAGTGAGCCTGAGTTATGGCTACACCTTC	few	TRBV4-3	TRBJ1-2	.
CASSLGGAPKTNTEAFF	TGTGCCAGCAGCTTGGGAGGAGCACCGAAGACAAACACTGAAGCTTTCTTT	many	TRBV5-6	TRBJ1-1	.
CSAEPGPGSEQYF	TGCAGTGCTGAACCGGGACCTGGCTCCGAGCAGTACTTC	few	TRBV20-1	TRBJ2-7	.
CASSIDLGLAGGNNEQFF	TGTGCCAGTAGTATAGATTTGGGACTAGCGGGGGGGAACAATGAGCAGTTCTTC	.	TRBV19	TRBJ2-1	TRBD2
CASSLTGGEQYF	TGTGCCAGCAGTTTGACAGGGGGCGAGCAGTACTTC	many	TRBV27	TRBJ2-7	TRBD1
CASSLGVNTEAFF	TGTGCCAGCAGCTTAGGTGTGAACACTGAAGCTTTCTTT	many	TRBV5-5	TRBJ1-1	.
CASSQELGLGNEQFF	TGTGCCAGCAGCCAAGAGTTAGGCCTGGGGAATGAGCAGTTCTTC	many	TRBV4-2	TRBJ2-1	.
CASQRRLAGGRTYEQYF	TGTGCCAGCCAGAGGAGACTAGCGGGGGGCCGCACCTACGAGCAGTACTTC	.	TRBV7-9	TRBJ2-7	TRBD2
CASSQKGRGEAFF	TGCGCCAGCAGCCAAAAAGGCAGGGGTGAAGCTTTCTTT	many	TRBV4-1	TRBJ1-1	.
CSAWTPMEGYGYTF	TGCAGTGCCTGGACTCCAATGGAGGGGTATGGCTACACCTTC	many	TRBV20-1	TRBJ1-2	.
CASSLAASSYEQYF	TGTGCCAGCAGCCTAGCGGCTTCCTCCTACGAGCAGTACTTC	many	TRBV6-5	TRBJ2-7	TRBD2
CASSELARYTQYF	TGTGCCAGCAGCGAACTAGCGCGTTATACGCAGTATTTT	many	TRBV7-9	TRBJ2-3	TRBD2
CASSQIGGEQFF	TGCGCCAGCAGCCAAATTGGGGGTGAGCAGTTCTTC	many	TRBV4-3	TRBJ2-1	.
CASSFFPGPNTDTQYF	TGTGCCAGCAGCTTTTTTCCGGGACCGAACACAGATACGCAGTATTTT	many	TRBV7-9	TRBJ2-3	.
CAWSVMAGTTEAFF	TGTGCCTGGAGTGTAATGGCGGGTACCACTGAAGCTTTCTTT	many	TRBV30	TRBJ1-1	.
CSVLDRDADTQYF	TGCAGCGTCCTGGACAGGGATGCAGATACGCAGTATTTT	many	TRBV29-1	TRBJ2-3	TRBD1
CASSKQGASYNEQFF	TGTGCCAGCAGCAAACAGGGGGCCTCCTACAATGAGCAGTTCTTC	.	TRBV9	TRBJ2-1	TRBD1
CASRARQVEYEQYF	TGTGCCAGCAGAGCCAGACAGGTAGAATACGAGCAGTACTTC	many	TRBV6-1	TRBJ2-7	.
CASSQNRQDGDEKLFF	TGCGCCAGCAGCCAAAATAGGCAGGATGGAGACGAAAAACTGTTTTTT	many	TRBV4-3	TRBJ1-4	.
CASSLGRGEQFF	TGTGCCAGCAGCTTAGGGCGTGGTGAGCAGTTCTTC	many	TRBV7-9	TRBJ2-1	.
CSARVLDYEQYF	TGCAGTGCTAGAGTCCTAGACTACGAGCAGTACTTC	.	TRBV20-1	TRBJ2-7	.
CASSWGGGGRYEQFF	TGTGCCAGCAGCTGGGGGGGAGGCGGGAGATACGAGCAGTTCTTC	few	TRBV11-3	TRBJ2-1	TRBD2
CASSLGWDKYQPQHF	TGTGCCAGCAGCTTAGGTTGGGACAAATATCAGCCCCAGCATTTT	many	TRBV7-2	TRBJ1-5	.
CAMKEGGSYNEQFF	TGTGCCATGAAGGAGGGCGGGTCCTACAATGAGCAGTTCTTC	few	TRBV10-3	TRBJ2-1	.
CASSQARGGPYEQYF	TGTGCCAGCAGCCAGGCCCGCGGGGGCCCCTACGAGCAGTACTTC	few	TRBV4-2	TRBJ2-7	.
CASSLAGTGAYEQYF	TGTGCCAGCAGCTTGGCCGGGACAGGGGCCTACGAGCAGTACTTC	few	TRBV11-2	TRBJ2-7	TRBD1
CSVEGQGARYEQYF	TGCAGCGTTGAGGGCCAGGGGGCGCGTTACGAGCAGTACTTC	many	TRBV29-1	TRBJ2-7	TRBD1
CASSLGPPGSTDTQYF	TGTGCCAGCAGTTTAGGCCCACCCGGTAGCACAGATACGCAGTATTTT	many	TRBV27	TRBJ2-3	.
CASSIASSGDYFNEQFF	TGTGCCAGTAGTATCGCCTCTAGCGGGGACTATTTCAATGAGCAGTTCTTC	.	TRBV19	TRBJ2-1	TRBD2